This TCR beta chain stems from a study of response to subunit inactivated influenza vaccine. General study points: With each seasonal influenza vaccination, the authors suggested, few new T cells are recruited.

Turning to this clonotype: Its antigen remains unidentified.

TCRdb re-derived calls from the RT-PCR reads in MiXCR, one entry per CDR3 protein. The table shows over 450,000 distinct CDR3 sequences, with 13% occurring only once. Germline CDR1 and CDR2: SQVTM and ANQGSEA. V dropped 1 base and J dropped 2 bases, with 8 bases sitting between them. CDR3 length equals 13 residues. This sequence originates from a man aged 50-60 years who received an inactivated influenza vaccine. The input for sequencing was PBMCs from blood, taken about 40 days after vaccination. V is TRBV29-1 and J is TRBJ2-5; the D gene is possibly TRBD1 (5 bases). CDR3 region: CSVEANRQETQYF. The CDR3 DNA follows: TGCAGCGTTGAAGCTAACAGGCAAGAGACCCAGTACTTC.